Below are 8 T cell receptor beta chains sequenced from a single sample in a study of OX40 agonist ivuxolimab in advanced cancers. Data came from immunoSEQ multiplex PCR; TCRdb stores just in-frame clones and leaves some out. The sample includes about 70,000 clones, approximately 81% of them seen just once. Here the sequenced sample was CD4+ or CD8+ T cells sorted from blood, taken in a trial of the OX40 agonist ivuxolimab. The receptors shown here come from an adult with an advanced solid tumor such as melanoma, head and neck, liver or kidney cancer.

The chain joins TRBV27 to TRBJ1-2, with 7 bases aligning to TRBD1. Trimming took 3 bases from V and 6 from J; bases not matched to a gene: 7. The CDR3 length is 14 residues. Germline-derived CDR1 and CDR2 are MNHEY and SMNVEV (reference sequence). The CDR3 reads CASSLDFGTDGYTF. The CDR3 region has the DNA TGTGCCAGCAGTTTGGATTTCGGGACAGATGGCTACACCTTC.

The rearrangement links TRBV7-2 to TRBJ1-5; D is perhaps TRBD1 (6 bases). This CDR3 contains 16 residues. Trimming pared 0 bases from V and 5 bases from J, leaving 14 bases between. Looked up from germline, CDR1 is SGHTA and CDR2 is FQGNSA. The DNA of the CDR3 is TGTGCCAGCAGCTTAGCTGGTGCAGGGGTACATCAGCCCCAGCATTTT. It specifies CASSLAGAGVHQPQHF.

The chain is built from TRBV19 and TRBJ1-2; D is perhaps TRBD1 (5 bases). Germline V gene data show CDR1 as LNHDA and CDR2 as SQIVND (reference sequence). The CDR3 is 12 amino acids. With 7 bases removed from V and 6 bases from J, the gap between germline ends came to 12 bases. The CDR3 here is CASKEGRDGYTF. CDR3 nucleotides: TGTGCCAGTAAAGAGGGGCGGGATGGCTACACCTTC.

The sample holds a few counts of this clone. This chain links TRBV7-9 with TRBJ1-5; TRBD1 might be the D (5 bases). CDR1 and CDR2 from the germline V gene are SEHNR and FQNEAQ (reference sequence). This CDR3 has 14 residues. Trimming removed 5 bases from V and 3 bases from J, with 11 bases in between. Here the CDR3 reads CASSPTGDNQPQHF. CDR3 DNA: TGTGCCAGCAGCCCCACGGGGGACAATCAGCCCCAGCATTTT.

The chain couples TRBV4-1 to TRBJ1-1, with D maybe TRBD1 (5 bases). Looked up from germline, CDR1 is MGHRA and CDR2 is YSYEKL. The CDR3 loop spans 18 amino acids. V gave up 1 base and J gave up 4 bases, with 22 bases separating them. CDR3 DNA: TGCGCCAGCAGCCAAGCACGCCCTGGCGGAGGGGCTAGCACTGAAGCTTTCTTT. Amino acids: CASSQARPGGGASTEAFF.

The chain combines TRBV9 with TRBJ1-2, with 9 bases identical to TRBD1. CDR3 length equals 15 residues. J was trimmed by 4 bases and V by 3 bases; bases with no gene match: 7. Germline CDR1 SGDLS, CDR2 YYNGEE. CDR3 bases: TGTGCCAGCAGCGCAGGGACAGGGTTGGGCTATGGCTACACCTTC. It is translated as CASSAGTGLGYGYTF.

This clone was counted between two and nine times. The CDR3 reads CASSSPTSDYEQYF. In DNA, the CDR3 is TGTGCCAGCAGCTCGCCTACTAGCGACTACGAGCAGTACTTC. The chain combines TRBV7-3 with TRBJ2-7; 7 bases are a match to TRBD2. CDR3 length: 14 amino acids. The germline gives CDR1 SGHTA, CDR2 FQGTGA. Losses at the gene ends were 4 bases for V and 3 bases for J; bases not matched to a gene: 6.

The CDR3 coding sequence is TGTGCCAGCAGTTACCGCAGAGTTAAGAGGGATGAGCAGTTCTTC. Protein sequence: CASSYRRVKRDEQFF. The genes are TRBV6-6 and TRBJ2-1; the D gene is possibly TRBD2 (5 bases). Germline-derived CDR1 and CDR2 are MNHNY and SVGAGI (reference sequence). V shed 2 bases and J shed 8 bases, with 16 bases lying between them. The CDR3 covers 15 residues.